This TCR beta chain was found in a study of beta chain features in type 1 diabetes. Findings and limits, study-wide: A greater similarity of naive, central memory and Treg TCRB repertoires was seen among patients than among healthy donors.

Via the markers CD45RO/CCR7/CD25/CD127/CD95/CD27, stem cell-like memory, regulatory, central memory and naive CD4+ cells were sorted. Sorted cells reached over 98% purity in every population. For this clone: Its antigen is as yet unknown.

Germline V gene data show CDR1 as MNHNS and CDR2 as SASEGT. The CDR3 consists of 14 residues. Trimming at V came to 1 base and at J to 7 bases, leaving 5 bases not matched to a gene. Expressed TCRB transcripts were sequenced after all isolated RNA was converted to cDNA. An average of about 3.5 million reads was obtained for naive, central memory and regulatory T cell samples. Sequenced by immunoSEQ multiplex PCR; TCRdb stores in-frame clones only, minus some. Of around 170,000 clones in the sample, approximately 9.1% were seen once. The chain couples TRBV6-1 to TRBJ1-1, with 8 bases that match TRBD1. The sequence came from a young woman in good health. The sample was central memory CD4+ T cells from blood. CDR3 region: CASSEGQGRIEAFF. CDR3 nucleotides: TGTGCCAGCAGTGAAGGACAGGGGCGGATTGAAGCTTTCTTT.